The clone carrying this TCR beta chain was counted between two and nine times. V shed 6 bases and J shed 6 bases, with 11 bases lying between them. There are 13 residues in the CDR3. This record belongs to a study of identical twins. It was template switching that added a universal primer site, and there were unique molecular identifiers on the cDNA. A single record per CDR3 protein comes from TCRdb applying MiXCR to the 5' RACE reads. Here the sample spans 700,000 or so distinct CDR3 sequences, over 8.5% being singletons. These data also featured in a second study, about yellow fever vaccine responses in identical twins.

This clonotype was sampled from a woman aged 18-29 years in good health. This rearrangement joins TRBV12-3 or TRBV12-4 to TRBJ2-2; no clear D gene. The sample comprised PBMCs. CDR3 sequence: CASSPFAPGELFF. CDR3 in DNA: TGTGCCAGCAGCCCCTTCGCCCCCGGGGAGCTGTTTTTT.